Included here is one T cell receptor (beta chain) sequence, with context. The data are from a study of T cell changes during pregnancy in multiple sclerosis. Sequenced by immunoSEQ multiplex PCR; TCRdb stores in-frame clones only, minus some. Here the sample spans tens of thousands of clones, nearly 90% being singletons. Germline V gives CDR1 MNHNS, CDR2 SASEGT. Trimming took 2 bases from V and 5 from J, leaving 15 bases between them. This CDR3 contains 15 residues. The TCR comes from a female donor with multiple sclerosis, enrolled in a pregnancy study. The chain recombines TRBV6-1 with TRBJ2-5; D is possibly TRBD2 (5 bases). Specimen: CD8+ T cells from peripheral blood mononuclear cells, collected in the second trimester of pregnancy. The CDR3 DNA reads TGTGCCAGCAGTGAATGGAGCCCTAGCTGGGAGACCCAGTACTTC. Translating gives CASSEWSPSWETQYF.